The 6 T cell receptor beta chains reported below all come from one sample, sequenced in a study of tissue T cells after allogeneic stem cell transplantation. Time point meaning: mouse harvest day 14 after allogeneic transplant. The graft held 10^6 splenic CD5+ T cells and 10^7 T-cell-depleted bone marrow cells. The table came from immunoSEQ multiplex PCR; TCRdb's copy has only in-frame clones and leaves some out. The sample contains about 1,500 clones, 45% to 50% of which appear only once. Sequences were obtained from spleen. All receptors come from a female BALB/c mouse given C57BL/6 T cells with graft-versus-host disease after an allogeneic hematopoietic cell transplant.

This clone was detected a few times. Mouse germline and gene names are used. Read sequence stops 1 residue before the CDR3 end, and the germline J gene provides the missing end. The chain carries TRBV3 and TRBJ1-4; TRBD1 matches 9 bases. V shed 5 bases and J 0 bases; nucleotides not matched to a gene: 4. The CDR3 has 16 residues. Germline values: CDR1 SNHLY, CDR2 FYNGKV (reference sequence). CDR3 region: CASSGDRVISNERLFF. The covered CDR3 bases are TGTGCCAGCAGCGGGGACAGGGTCATTTCCAACGAAAGATTATTT.

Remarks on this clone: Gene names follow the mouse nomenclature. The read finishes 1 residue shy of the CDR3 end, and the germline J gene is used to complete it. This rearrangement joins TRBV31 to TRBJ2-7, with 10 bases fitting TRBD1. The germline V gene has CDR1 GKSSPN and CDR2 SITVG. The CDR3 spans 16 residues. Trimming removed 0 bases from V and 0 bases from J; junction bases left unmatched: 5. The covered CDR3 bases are TGTGCCTGGAGTCTATTCCGGGACAGGGGCTCCTATGAACAGTAC. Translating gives CAWSLFRDRGSYEQY. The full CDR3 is CAWSLFRDRGSYEQYF.

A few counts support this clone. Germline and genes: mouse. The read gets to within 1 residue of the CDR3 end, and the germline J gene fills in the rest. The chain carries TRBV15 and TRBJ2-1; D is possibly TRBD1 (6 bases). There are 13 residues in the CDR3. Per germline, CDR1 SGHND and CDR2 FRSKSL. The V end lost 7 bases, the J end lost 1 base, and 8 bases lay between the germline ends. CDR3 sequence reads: CASTGHNYAEQFF. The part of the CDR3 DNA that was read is TGTGCCAGCACGGGACACAACTATGCTGAGCAGTTC.

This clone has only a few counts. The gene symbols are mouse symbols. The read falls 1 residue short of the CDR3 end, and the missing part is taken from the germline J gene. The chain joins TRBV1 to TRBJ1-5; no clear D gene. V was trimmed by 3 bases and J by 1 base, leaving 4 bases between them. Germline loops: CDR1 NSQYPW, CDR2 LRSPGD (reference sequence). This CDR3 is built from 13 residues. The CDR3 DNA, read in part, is TGCACCTGCAGTGCCCAAAACAACCAGGCTCCGCTT. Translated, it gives CTCSAQNNQAPL. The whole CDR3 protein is CTCSAQNNQAPLF.

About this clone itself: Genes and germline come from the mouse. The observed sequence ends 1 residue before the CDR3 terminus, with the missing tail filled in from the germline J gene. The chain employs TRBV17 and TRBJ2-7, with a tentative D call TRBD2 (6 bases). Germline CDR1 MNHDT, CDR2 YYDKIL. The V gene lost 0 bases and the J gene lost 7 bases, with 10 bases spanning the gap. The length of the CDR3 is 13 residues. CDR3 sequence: CASSRDRGVEQYF. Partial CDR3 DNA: TGTGCTAGCAGTAGAGATCGGGGGGTCGAACAGTAC.

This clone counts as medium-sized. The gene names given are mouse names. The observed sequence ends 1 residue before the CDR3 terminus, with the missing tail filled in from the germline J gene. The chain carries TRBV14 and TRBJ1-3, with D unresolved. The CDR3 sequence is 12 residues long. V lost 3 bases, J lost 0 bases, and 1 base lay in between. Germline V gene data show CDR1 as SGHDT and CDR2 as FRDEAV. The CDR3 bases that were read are TGTGCCAGCAGTTATTCTGGAAATACGCTCTAT. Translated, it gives CASSYSGNTLY. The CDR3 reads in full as CASSYSGNTLYF.